These 30 T cell receptor beta chains were all obtained from the same sample, sequenced in a study of blood T cells in healthy people across ages. For the second PCR, which ran for about 6 to 11 cycles, a sample-barcoded 5' primer and a J-beta primer mix were used. TCRdb analysed the 5' RACE reads with MiXCR anew, one entry per CDR3 protein. The sample holds some 1.1 million distinct CDR3 sequences; around two fifths are singletons and the top ten take 10% to 15%. What was sequenced was blood. These receptors came from a man aged 18 to 29 in good health.

V and J are TRBV20-1 and TRBJ1-5; no definite D call. Trimming took 0 bases from V and 4 from J, leaving 13 bases between them. The CDR3 contains 15 residues. Germline lookup yields CDR1 DFQATT and CDR2 SNEGSKA (reference sequence). CDR3 region: CSARDNTPGNQPQHF. The CDR3 DNA reads as TGCAGTGCTAGAGACAACACTCCGGGGAATCAGCCCCAGCATTTT.

This clonotype was found a few times. V is TRBV5-1 and J is TRBJ2-3; unclear D gene. Trimming left V 6 bases short and J 3 bases short, with 17 bases between. The germline gives CDR1 SGHRS, CDR2 YFSETQ. This CDR3 contains 15 residues. CDR3 sequence: CASTGATDQTDTQYF. As DNA, the CDR3 is TGCGCCAGCACAGGCGCAACGGACCAGACAGATACGCAGTATTTT.

To note about this clonotype: One end of the junction is discordant with germline, which a read error may explain. The gene calls are TRBV6-2 or TRBV6-3 and TRBJ1-4; possible D gene TRBD1, 5 bases. This CDR3 contains 13 residues. From germline, CDR1 is MNHEY and CDR2 SVGEGT. CDR3 loop: CASSRDGTAKPFF. The CDR3 region has the DNA TGTGCCAGCAGTCGCGATGGGACCGCGAAACCGTTTTTT.

This clonotype has ten or more counts. V usage is TRBV2 and J usage is TRBJ1-6, with D unclear. Trimming took off 8 bases at V and 13 bases at J, with 15 bases between the two ends. Germline V gene lookup returns CDR1 SNHLY and CDR2 FYNNEI. This CDR3 comprises 12 residues. In DNA, the CDR3 is TGTGCCAGCGCATGGACGGACTTTCCCCTCCACTTT. The encoded protein is CASAWTDFPLHF.

The chain links TRBV9 to TRBJ1-2; the D is unclear. This CDR3 comprises 13 residues. CDR1 and CDR2 (germline): SGDLS, YYNGEE. Trimming left V 4 bases short and J 8 bases short, with 15 bases between. DNA of the CDR3: TGTGCCAGCAGCCTAGGAGGTGGGGAAGGCTACACCTTC. This codes for CASSLGGGEGYTF.

This clonotype was seen a handful of times. The chain recombines TRBV20-1 with TRBJ2-1; D unclear. This CDR3 is 12 amino acids long. V was pared by 6 bases and J by 7 bases, with 13 bases between. Germline CDR1 reads DFQATT; CDR2 reads SNEGSKA (reference sequence). The CDR3 nucleotides read TGCAGTGCCCTGAAGGGAAGGAATGAGCAGTTCTTC. Translating gives CSALKGRNEQFF.

The chain combines TRBV12-5 with TRBJ1-2, with D maybe TRBD1 (5 bases). In germline, CDR1 is LGHNT, CDR2 FRNRAP. The CDR3 is 15 residues long. V lost 2 bases and J 7 bases, leaving 17 bases between the germline ends. The CDR3: CASGLLGVGEFGYTF. The CDR3 DNA follows: TGTGCTAGTGGTTTGTTAGGGGTTGGCGAATTTGGCTACACCTTC.

The CDR3 DNA reads as TGTGCCATCAGCCCTAATCAGAGGTTGGCGGGGGGGAACACAGATACGCAGTATTTT. It yields the protein CAISPNQRLAGGNTDTQYF. The rearrangement joins TRBV10-3 to TRBJ2-3, with TRBD2 identical over 9 bases. Looked up from germline, CDR1 is ENHRY and CDR2 is SYGVKD. With 6 bases clipped from V and 2 bases from J, the junction kept 18 bases outside the gene matches. The CDR3 extends over 19 amino acids.

This clonotype has a count of ten or more. The rearrangement links TRBV7-2 to TRBJ1-5; D call uncertain. The V and J ends lost 1 base and 4 bases respectively, with 5 bases between them. CDR3 length: 13 residues. Germline V CDR1 and CDR2: SGHTA, FQGNSA. The CDR3 here is CASSLGVNQPQHF. CDR3 nucleotides: TGTGCCAGCAGCTTAGGAGTTAATCAGCCCCAGCATTTT. Drawing the rest from reference TRBV7-2 and TRBJ1-5, the complete variable domain is GAGVSQSPSNKVTEKGKDVELRCDPISGHTALYWYRQSLGQGLEFLIYFQGNSAPDKSGLPSDRFSAERTGGSVSTLTIQRTQQEDSAVYLCASSLGVNQPQHFGDGTRLSIL.

This clonotype was observed many times. V usage is TRBV9 and J usage is TRBJ1-2; D possibly corresponds to TRBD1 (5 bases). In germline, CDR1 is SGDLS, CDR2 YYNGEE. V was cut by 0 bases and J by 5 bases, with 8 bases left in between. This CDR3 is 13 amino acids long. The CDR3 region is CASSVVEGYGYTF. As DNA, the CDR3 is TGTGCCAGCAGCGTAGTGGAGGGGTATGGCTACACCTTC.

V and J are TRBV4-1 and TRBJ1-1, with 10 bases that match TRBD1. The length of the CDR3 is 17 residues. The germline V gene has CDR1 MGHRA and CDR2 YSYEKL. Unmatched junction bases numbered 11, after V lost 0 bases and J lost 7 bases. This chain's CDR3 is CASSQDVIRTGGSEAFF. The CDR3 nucleotides read TGCGCCAGCAGCCAAGATGTAATAAGGACAGGGGGAAGTGAAGCTTTCTTT.

CDR3 sequence reads: CASSPDRSDKAFF. The CDR3 bases are TGTGCCAGCAGCCCGGATAGGTCGGATAAAGCTTTCTTT. V is TRBV7-2 and J is TRBJ1-1; D unresolved. Germline V gene sequence: CDR1 SGHTA, CDR2 FQGNSA. V was cut by 5 bases and J by 9 bases, with 16 bases left in between. This CDR3 is built from 13 residues. The full variable domain, its missing parts supplied by reference TRBV7-2 and TRBJ1-1, is GAGVSQSPSNKVTEKGKDVELRCDPISGHTALYWYRQSLGQGLEFLIYFQGNSAPDKSGLPSDRFSAERTGGSVSTLTIQRTQQEDSAVYLCASSPDRSDKAFFGQGTRLTVV.

The chain uses TRBV18 and TRBJ2-3; no reliable D call. The CDR3 consists of 13 residues. Germline CDR1 reads KGHSH; CDR2 reads LQKENI. Trimming cost V 2 bases and J 4 bases, with 7 bases left between them. The DNA of the CDR3 is TGTGCCAGCTCACCAAGTGATGCAGATACGCAGTATTTT. It is translated as CASSPSDADTQYF.

This clonotype was seen repeatedly, ten times or more. The chain joins TRBV4-3 to TRBJ2-3; 12 bases are shared with TRBD2. This CDR3 has 15 residues. Trimming took 4 bases from V and 5 from J; bases not matched to a gene: 4. Germline-derived CDR1 and CDR2 are LGHNA and YSLEER. CDR3 protein: CASSPGLAGKDTQYF. The CDR3 coding sequence is TGCGCCAGCAGCCCGGGACTAGCGGGCAAAGATACGCAGTATTTT.

This chain connects TRBV20-1 to TRBJ1-1; D is undetermined. Trimming removed 5 bases from V and 6 bases from J, with 19 bases in between. This CDR3 is 14 amino acids long. Germline lookup yields CDR1 DFQATT and CDR2 SNEGSKA (reference sequence). The DNA for the CDR3 is TGCAGTGCTCCCAAACCCTTGGTGGGATCTGAAGCTTTCTTT. Amino acid sequence: CSAPKPLVGSEAFF.

A note on this clonotype: This clone may be a read error of a much larger clone one base away. V is TRBV12-3 or TRBV12-4 and J is TRBJ2-7; D remains ambiguous. V was pared by 6 bases and J by 7 bases, with 16 bases between. The CDR3 is 13 amino acids. The CDR3 sequence is CASRRVSVGEQYF. CDR3 in DNA: TGTGCCAGCAGACGGGTCTCGGTCGGTGAGCAGTACTTC.

This clonotype has a handful of counts. This chain uses TRBV5-6 with TRBJ1-3; D may be TRBD1 (5 bases). The CDR3 length is 16 residues. Germline V gene data show CDR1 as SGHDT and CDR2 as YYEEEE. Trimming cost V 4 bases and J 0 bases, with 14 bases left between them. CDR3 region: CASSPALGPSGNTIYF. CDR3 coding DNA: TGTGCCAGCAGCCCCGCCTTGGGGCCCTCTGGAAACACCATATATTTT.

The gene calls are TRBV27 and TRBJ2-7; 12 bases align to TRBD2. The J call may not be correct, given that the DNA end is closer to TRBJ2-5. The CDR3 is made up of 15 amino acids. In germline, CDR1 is MNHEY, CDR2 SMNVEV (reference sequence). The CDR3 region has the DNA TGTGCCAGCAGCCGCGGGACTAGCGGGCGAGAGACCCAGTACTTC. Translated: CASSRGTSGRETQYF.

This clonotype was detected only a few times. The CDR3 spells CATATGGAFNEQFF. The CDR3 bases are TGCGCCACGGCAACCGGGGGGGCCTTCAATGAGCAGTTCTTC. V and J are TRBV5-1 and TRBJ2-1, with 8 bases that match TRBD2. CDR1 SGHRS and CDR2 YFSETQ come from the germline V gene. The CDR3 sequence is 14 residues long. V trimming: 9 bases; J trimming: 6 bases; junction bases outside the gene matches: 11.

This chain joins TRBV7-2 and TRBJ2-2; TRBD2 matches 7 bases. The CDR3 consists of 16 residues. CDR1 SGHTA and CDR2 FQGNSA come from the germline V gene. V dropped 1 base and J dropped 3; count of bases not matched to a gene: 5. CDR3 amino acids: CASSLVTGGHTGELFF. Written as DNA, the CDR3 is TGTGCCAGCAGCTTAGTAACGGGGGGACACACCGGGGAGCTGTTTTTT.

This clonotype was detected a few times. The chain couples TRBV10-3 to TRBJ2-3; perhaps D is TRBD1 or TRBD2 (5 bases each). V shed 0 bases and J shed 0 bases, with 13 bases lying between them. The CDR3 totals 17 residues. Germline V gene lookup returns CDR1 ENHRY and CDR2 SYGVKD. CDR3 region: CAISESSVGASTDTQYF. Here the CDR3 DNA reads TGTGCCATCAGTGAGTCTTCGGTCGGGGCCAGCACAGATACGCAGTATTTT.

The V gene is TRBV9, the J gene TRBJ2-2; D not resolved. This CDR3 comprises 11 residues. V shed 5 bases and J shed 6 bases, with 5 bases lying between them. Germline CDR1 SGDLS, CDR2 YYNGEE. The CDR3 DNA is TGTGCCAGCAGTACCTCCGGGGAGCTGTTTTTT. It is translated as CASSTSGELFF.

This clonotype was picked up one time. The J gene is TRBJ1-5, the V gene TRBV6-1; the D gene is possibly TRBD1 (6 bases). The germline V and J ends were trimmed by 2 bases and 7 bases, with 15 bases remaining between them. Per germline, CDR1 MNHNS and CDR2 SASEGT. The CDR3 loop spans 15 amino acids. Here the CDR3 reads CASSEFFQDSQPQHF. The DNA for the CDR3 is TGTGCCAGCAGTGAATTTTTCCAGGACAGCCAGCCCCAGCATTTT.

This clonotype was counted between two and nine times. The chain has TRBV4-1 and TRBJ1-1, with unresolved D. V was trimmed by 0 bases and J by 7 bases, leaving 6 bases between them. The CDR3 is made up of 12 amino acids. The germline gives CDR1 MGHRA, CDR2 YSYEKL. The CDR3 DNA sequence: TGCGCCAGCAGCCAAGAAGCCAGTGAAGCTTTCTTT. Translation: CASSQEASEAFF.

This clonotype was counted a few times. This sequence joins TRBV5-1 and TRBJ2-7, with TRBD1 matching 8 bases. Trimming removed 0 bases from V and 1 base from J; junction bases left unmatched: 3. This CDR3 contains 15 residues. The germline gives CDR1 SGHRS, CDR2 YFSETQ. CDR3: CASSLGQGISYEQYF. CDR3 nucleotide sequence: TGCGCCAGCAGCTTGGGACAGGGGATTTCCTACGAGCAGTACTTC.

The chain combines TRBV28 with TRBJ1-4; D perhaps matches TRBD1 (6 bases). This CDR3 comprises 15 residues. V gave up 4 bases and J gave up 6 bases, with 15 bases separating them. Germline CDR1 reads MDHEN; CDR2 reads SYDVKM. The CDR3 nucleotides are TGTGCCAGCAGTTCCCGAGACAGGTCCGATGAAAAACTGTTTTTT. Its protein product is CASSSRDRSDEKLFF.

This clonotype was seen a few times. The rearrangement uses TRBV13 and TRBJ2-1; D assignment may be TRBD1 or TRBD2 (6 bases each). V was shortened by 7 bases and J by 6 bases, with 16 bases between the two germline ends. The CDR3 has 14 amino acids. Germline loops: CDR1 PRHDT, CDR2 FYEKMQ (reference sequence). CDR3 in amino acids: CASTTGGVRNEQFF. The CDR3 region has the DNA TGTGCCAGCACCACCGGGGGCGTTCGCAATGAGCAGTTCTTC.

J is TRBJ2-1 and V is TRBV9; the match to TRBD2 covers 9 bases. The DNA end favors TRBJ2-7, so the J call may be wrong. Per germline, CDR1 SGDLS and CDR2 YYNGEE. CDR3 length: 16 residues. The CDR3 DNA follows: TGTGCCAGCAGCGGACGGTCTAGCGGGGTCTACAATGAGCAGTACTTC. Protein: CASSGRSSGVYNEQYF.

Note on this clonotype: At one boundary the junction diverges from the germline segment, which might be a read error. The chain joins TRBV2 to TRBJ1-2; 9 bases fit TRBD1. The germline V gene has CDR1 SNHLY and CDR2 FYNNEI. This CDR3 has 14 residues. The CDR3, as DNA: TGTGCCGGCAGCCCCGACAGGGGGTCGGGTGGCTACACCTTC. It yields the protein CAGSPDRGSGGYTF.

The V and J genes are TRBV9 and TRBJ2-7; D is ambiguous. Trimming pared 0 bases from V and 6 bases from J, leaving 10 bases between. CDR1 SGDLS and CDR2 YYNGEE come from the germline V gene. The CDR3 is 13 amino acids. The CDR3 coding sequence is TGTGCCAGCAGCGTAGTGTACGGGCTCGAGCAGTACTTC. Translating gives CASSVVYGLEQYF.